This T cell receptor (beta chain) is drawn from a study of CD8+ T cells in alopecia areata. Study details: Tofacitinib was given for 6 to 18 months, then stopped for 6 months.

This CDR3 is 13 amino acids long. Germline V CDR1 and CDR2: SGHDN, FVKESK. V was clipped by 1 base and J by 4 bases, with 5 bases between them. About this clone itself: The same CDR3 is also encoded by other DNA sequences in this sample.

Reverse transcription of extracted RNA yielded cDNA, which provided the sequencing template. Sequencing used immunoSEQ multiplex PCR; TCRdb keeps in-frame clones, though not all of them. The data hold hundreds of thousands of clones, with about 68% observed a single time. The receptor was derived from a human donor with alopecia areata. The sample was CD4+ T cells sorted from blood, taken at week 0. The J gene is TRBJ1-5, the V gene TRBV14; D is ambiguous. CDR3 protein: CASSQGLNQPQHF. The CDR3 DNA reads TGTGCCAGCAGCCAAGGGCTAAATCAGCCCCAGCATTTT.